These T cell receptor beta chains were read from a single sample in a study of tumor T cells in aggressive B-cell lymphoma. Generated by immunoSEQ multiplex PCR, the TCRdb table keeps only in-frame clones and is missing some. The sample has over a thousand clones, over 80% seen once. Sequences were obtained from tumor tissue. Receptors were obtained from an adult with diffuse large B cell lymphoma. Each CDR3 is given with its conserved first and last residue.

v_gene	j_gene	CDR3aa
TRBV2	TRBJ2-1	CASSGLAGGRVNEQFF
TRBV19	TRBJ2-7	CASSIRHSVLLAYEQYF
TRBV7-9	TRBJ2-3	CASSLGRAGARTDTQYF
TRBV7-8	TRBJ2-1	CASSPTGLPYNEQFF
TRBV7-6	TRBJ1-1	CASSPFESETEAFF
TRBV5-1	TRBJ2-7	CASSLRQGTYEQYF
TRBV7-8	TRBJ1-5	CASSPRGNQPQHF
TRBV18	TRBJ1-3	CASSPPSVSNTIYF
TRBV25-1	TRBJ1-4	CASSGGGEKLFF
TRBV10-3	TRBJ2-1	CAISETSDEQFF
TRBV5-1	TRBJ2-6	CASSFMTGGSGANVLTF
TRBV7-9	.	CASSSQGYEQYF
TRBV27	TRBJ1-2	CASSLTGTTNYGYTF
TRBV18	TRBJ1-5	CASSPGTGVRQPQHF
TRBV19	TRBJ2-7	CASSFSGGTYEQYF
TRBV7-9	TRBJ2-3	CAGRVSGGDTQYF
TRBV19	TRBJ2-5	CASSREEDQETQYF
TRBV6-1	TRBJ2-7	CASIRDRGRYEQYF
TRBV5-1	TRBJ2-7	CASSGSGRGVYEQYF
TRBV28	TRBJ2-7	CAGGSGYEQYF
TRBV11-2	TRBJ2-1	CASSLGTGNEQFF
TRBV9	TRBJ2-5	CASGVTDREETQYF
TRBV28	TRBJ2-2	CASRPGLANTGELFF
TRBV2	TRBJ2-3	CASSLNGLRTDTQYF
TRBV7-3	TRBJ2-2	CASSPQQGYTGELFF